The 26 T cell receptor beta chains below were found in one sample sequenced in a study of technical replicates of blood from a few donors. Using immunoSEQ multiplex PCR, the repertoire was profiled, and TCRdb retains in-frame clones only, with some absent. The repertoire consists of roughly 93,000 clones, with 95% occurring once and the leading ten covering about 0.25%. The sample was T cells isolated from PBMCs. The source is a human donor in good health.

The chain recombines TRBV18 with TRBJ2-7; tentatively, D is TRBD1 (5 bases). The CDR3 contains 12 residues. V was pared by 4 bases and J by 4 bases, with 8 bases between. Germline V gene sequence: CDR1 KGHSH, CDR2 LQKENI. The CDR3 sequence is CASSLDSYEQYF. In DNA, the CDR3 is TGTGCCAGCTCACTTGACAGTTACGAGCAGTACTTC. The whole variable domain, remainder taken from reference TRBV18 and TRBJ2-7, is NAGVMQNPRHLVRRRGQEARLRCSPMKGHSHVYWYRQLPEEGLKFMVYLQKENIIDESGMPKERFSAEFPKEGPSILRIQQVVRGDSAAYFCASSLDSYEQYFGPGTRLTVT.

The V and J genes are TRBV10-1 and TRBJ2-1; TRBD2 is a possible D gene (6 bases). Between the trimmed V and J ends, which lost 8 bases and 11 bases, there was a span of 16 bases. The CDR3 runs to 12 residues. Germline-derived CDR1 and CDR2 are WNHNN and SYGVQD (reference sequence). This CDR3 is CASRGGGDKQFF. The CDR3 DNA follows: TGCGCCAGCCGAGGTGGAGGGGATAAGCAGTTCTTC.

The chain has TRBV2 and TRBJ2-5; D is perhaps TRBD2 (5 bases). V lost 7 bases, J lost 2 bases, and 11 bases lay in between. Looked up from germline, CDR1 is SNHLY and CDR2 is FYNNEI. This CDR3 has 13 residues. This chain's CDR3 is CASTIEGQETQYF. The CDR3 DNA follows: TGTGCCAGCACGATCGAGGGTCAAGAGACCCAGTACTTC.

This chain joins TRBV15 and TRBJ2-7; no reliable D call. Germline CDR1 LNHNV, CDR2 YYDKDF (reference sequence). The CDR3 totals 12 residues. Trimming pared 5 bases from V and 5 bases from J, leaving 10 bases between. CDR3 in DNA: TGTGCCACCAGCCAGTACCGGGACGAGCAGTACTTC. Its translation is CATSQYRDEQYF.

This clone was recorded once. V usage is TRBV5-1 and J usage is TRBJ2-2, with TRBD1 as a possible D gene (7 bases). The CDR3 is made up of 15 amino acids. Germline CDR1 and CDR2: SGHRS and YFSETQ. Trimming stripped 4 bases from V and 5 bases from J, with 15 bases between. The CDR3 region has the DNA TGCGCCAGCAGCGAACGGACAGGAGGGACCGGGGAGCTGTTTTTT. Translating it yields CASSERTGGTGELFF. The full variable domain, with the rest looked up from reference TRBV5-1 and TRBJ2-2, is KAGVTQTPRYLIKTRGQQVTLSCSPISGHRSVSWYQQTPGQGLQFLFEYFSETQRNKGNFPGRFSGRQFSNSRSEMNVSTLELGDSALYLCASSERTGGTGELFFGEGSRLTVL.

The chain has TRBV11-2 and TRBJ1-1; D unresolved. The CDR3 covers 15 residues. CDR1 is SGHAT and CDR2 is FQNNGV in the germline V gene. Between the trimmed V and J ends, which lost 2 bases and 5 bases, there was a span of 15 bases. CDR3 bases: TGTGCCAGCAGCTTATCACCATCGGGGTTTACTGAAGCTTTCTTT. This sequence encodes CASSLSPSGFTEAFF.

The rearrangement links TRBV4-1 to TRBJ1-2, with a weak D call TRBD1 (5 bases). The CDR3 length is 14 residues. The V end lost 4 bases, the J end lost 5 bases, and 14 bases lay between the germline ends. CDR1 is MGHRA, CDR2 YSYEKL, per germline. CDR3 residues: CASSPSWGQYGYTF. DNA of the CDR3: TGCGCCAGCAGCCCTTCTTGGGGCCAATATGGCTACACCTTC.

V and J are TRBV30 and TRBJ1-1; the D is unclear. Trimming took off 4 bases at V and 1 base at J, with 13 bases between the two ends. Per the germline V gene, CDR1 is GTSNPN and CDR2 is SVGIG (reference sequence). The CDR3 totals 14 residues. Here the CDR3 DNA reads TGTGCCTGGAAGCGGGTGGGGTGGAACACTGAAGCTTTCTTT. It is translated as CAWKRVGWNTEAFF.

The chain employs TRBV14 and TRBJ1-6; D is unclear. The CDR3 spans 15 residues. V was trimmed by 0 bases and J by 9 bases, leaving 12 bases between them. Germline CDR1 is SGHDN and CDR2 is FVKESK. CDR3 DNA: TGTGCCAGCAGCCAAGAACGGGGTTTTGGTTCACCCCTCCACTTT. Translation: CASSQERGFGSPLHF. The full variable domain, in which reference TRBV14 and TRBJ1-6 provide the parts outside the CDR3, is EAGVTQFPSHSVIEKGQTVTLRCDPISGHDNLYWYRRVMGKEIKFLLHFVKESKQDESGMPNNRFLAERTGGTYSTLKVQPAELEDSGVYFCASSQERGFGSPLHFGNGTRLTVT.

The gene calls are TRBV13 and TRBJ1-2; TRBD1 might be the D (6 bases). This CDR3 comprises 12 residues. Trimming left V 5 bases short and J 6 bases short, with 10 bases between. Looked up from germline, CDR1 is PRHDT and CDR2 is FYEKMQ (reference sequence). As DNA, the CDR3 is TGTGCCAGCAGCCGGTGGACAGATGGCTACACCTTC. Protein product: CASSRWTDGYTF.

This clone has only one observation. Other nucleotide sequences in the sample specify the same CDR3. In DNA form, the CDR3 reads TGTGCCAGCAGTTACTCCGGACAGGGGGCCTACGAGCAGTACTTC. It encodes CASSYSGQGAYEQYF. The rearrangement uses TRBV6-5 and TRBJ2-7; 10 bases align to TRBD1. The CDR3 consists of 15 residues. V shed 0 bases and J 2 bases; nucleotides not matched to a gene: 1. Per germline, CDR1 MNHEY and CDR2 SVGAGI.

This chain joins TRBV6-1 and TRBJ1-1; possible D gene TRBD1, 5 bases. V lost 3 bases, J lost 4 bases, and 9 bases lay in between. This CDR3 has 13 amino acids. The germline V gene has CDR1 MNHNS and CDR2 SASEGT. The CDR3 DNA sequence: TGTGCCAGCAGTGACAGGGAACTCACTGAAGCTTTCTTT. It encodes CASSDRELTEAFF.

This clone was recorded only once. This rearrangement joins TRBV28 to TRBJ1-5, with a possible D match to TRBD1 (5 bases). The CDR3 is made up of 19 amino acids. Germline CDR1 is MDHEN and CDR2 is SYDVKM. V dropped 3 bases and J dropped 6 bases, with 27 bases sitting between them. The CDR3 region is CASSFAPGLESRLIQPQHF. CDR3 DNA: TGTGCCAGCAGTTTCGCTCCAGGGTTAGAGAGTCGATTGATTCAGCCCCAGCATTTT.

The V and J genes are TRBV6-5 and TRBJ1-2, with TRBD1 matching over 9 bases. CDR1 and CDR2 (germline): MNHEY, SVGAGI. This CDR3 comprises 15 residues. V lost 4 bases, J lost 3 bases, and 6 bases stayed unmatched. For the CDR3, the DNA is TGTGCCAGCAGTTCCCCGGGACAGGGCGACTATGGCTACACCTTC. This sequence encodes CASSSPGQGDYGYTF.

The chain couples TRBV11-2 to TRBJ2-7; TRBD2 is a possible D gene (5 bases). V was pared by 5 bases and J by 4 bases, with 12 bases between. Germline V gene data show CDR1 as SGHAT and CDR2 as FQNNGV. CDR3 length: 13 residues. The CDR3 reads CASSPGVLYEQYF. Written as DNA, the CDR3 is TGTGCCAGCAGCCCCGGGGTACTGTACGAGCAGTACTTC.

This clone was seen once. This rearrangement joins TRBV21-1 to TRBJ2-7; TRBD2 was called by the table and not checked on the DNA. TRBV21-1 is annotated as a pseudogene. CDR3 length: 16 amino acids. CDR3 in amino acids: CASSKAGTTSGRVTYF. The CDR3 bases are TGTGCCAGCAGCAAAGCTGGGACCACTAGCGGGAGGGTAACCTACTTC.

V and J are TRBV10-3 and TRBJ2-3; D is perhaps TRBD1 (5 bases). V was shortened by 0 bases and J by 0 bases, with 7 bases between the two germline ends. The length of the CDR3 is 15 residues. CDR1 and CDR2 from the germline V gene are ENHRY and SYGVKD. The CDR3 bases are TGTGCCATCAGTGAGTCGCCAGGGAGCACAGATACGCAGTATTTT. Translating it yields CAISESPGSTDTQYF.

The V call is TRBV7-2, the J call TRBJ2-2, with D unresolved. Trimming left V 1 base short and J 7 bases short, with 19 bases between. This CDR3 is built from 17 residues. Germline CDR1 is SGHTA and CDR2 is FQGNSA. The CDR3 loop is CASSLGYALQQVGELFF. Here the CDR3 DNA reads TGTGCCAGCAGCTTAGGGTATGCTCTCCAGCAGGTCGGGGAGCTGTTTTTT.

The CDR3 bases are TGCGCCAGCAGTTCCAGTCCGTCCTATGGCTACACCTTC. It specifies CASSSSPSYGYTF. The chain couples TRBV10-1 to TRBJ1-2; D is uncertain. Germline V gene sequence: CDR1 WNHNN, CDR2 SYGVQD (reference sequence). V lost 5 bases and J lost 4, with 11 bases in between. This CDR3 contains 13 residues.

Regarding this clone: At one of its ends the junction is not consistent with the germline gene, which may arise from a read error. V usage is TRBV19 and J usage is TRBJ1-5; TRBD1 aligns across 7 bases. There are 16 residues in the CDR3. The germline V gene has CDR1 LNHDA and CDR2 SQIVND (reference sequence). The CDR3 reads CASSVQGKLSNPPQHF. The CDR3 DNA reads TGTGCCAGTAGTGTACAGGGGAAGTTGTCCAATCCGCCCCAACATTTT.

CDR3: CASSQWDRVGYTF. CDR3 DNA sequence: TGTGCCAGCAGCCAATGGGACAGGGTCGGCTACACCTTC. V is TRBV14 and J is TRBJ1-2; the match to TRBD1 covers 9 bases. V lost 2 bases, J lost 8 bases, and 3 bases stayed unmatched. The CDR3 is made up of 13 amino acids. CDR1 SGHDN and CDR2 FVKESK come from the germline V gene. The full variable domain, its missing parts supplied by reference TRBV14 and TRBJ1-2, is EAGVTQFPSHSVIEKGQTVTLRCDPISGHDNLYWYRRVMGKEIKFLLHFVKESKQDESGMPNNRFLAERTGGTYSTLKVQPAELEDSGVYFCASSQWDRVGYTFGSGTRLTVV.

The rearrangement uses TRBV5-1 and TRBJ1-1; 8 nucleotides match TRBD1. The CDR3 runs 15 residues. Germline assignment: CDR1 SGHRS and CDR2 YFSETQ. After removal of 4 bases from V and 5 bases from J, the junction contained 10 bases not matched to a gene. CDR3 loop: CASSPKDRAETEAFF. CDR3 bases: TGCGCCAGCAGCCCTAAGGACAGGGCAGAAACTGAAGCTTTCTTT.

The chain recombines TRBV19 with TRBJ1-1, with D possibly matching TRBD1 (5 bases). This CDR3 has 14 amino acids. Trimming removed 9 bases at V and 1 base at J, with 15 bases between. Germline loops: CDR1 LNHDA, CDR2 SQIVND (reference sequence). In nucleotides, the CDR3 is TGTGCCAGCAGTCAGTGGGGGGGGAACACTGAAGCTTTCTTT. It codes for CASSQWGGNTEAFF.

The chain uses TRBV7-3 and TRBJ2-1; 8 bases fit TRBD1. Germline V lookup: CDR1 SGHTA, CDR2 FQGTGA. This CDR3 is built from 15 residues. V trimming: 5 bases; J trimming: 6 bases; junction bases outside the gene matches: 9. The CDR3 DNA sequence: TGTGCCAGCAGCCAAATTGGACAGGGTCGCAATGAGCAGTTCTTC. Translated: CASSQIGQGRNEQFF.

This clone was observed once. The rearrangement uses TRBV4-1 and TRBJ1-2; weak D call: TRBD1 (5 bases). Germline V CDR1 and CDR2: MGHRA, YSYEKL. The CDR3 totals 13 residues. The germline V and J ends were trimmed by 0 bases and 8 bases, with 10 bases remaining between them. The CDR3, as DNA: TGCGCCAGCAGCCAAGACGGAGGGGTGGGCTACACCTTC. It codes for CASSQDGGVGYTF.

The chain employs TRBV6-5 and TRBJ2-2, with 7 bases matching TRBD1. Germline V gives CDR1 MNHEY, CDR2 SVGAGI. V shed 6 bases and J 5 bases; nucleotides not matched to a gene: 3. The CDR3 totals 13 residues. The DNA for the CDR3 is TGTGCCAGCAGGCTCAGGGGGACCGGGGAGCTGTTTTTT. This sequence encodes CASRLRGTGELFF.